This is a list of T cell receptor beta chains from one sample in a study of T cells in Graves' hyperthyroidism and ophthalmopathy. TCRdb ran MiXCR on the multiplex PCR reads and lists one entry per CDR3 protein. The repertoire includes about half a million distinct CDR3 sequences, around 22% of them detected once, and around 10% sits in the top ten. The sample taken for sequencing was blood. These receptors were collected from a young woman with Graves' ophthalmopathy. Both conserved end residues are part of each CDR3. D genes are given only for firm matches. The size entry is marked missing in some rows and otherwise reads once, few, many or a size class.

D gene	J gene	V gene	clone size	CDR3 protein	CDR3 DNA
TRBD1	TRBJ2-5	TRBV15	many	CATSRDRGGETQYF	TGTGCCACCAGCAGGGACAGGGGTGGGGAGACCCAGTACTTC
NA	TRBJ1-1	TRBV4-1	many	CASSQGGRTEAFF	TGCGCCAGCAGCCAAGGGGGCAGGACTGAAGCTTTCTTT
NA	TRBJ1-2	TRBV5-6	few	CASSLGNPSRGYTF	TGTGCCAGCAGCTTGGGAAATCCGTCTCGGGGCTACACCTTC
NA	TRBJ2-7	TRBV20-1	many	CSASGISSYEQYF	TGCAGTGCTAGCGGGATTAGCTCCTACGAGCAGTACTTC
TRBD2	TRBJ2-5	TRBV7-3	once	CASSFTLGTSGGTVQTQYF	TGTGCCAGCAGCTTTACGTTGGGGACTAGCGGGGGGACGGTGCAGACCCAGTACTTC
NA	TRBJ1-1	TRBV30	many	CAWTMGTNTEAFF	TGTGCCTGGACCATGGGGACCAACACTGAAGCTTTCTTT
NA	TRBJ2-5	TRBV18	NA	CASSPPPGETQYF	TGTGCCAGCTCACCCCCCCCAGGAGAGACCCAGTACTTC
TRBD2	TRBJ2-5	TRBV29-1	few	CSPCTSGETQYF	TGCAGCCCTTGCACTAGCGGAGAGACCCAGTACTTC
NA	TRBJ2-7	TRBV12-3/TRBV12-4	few	CASSHGTLEQYF	TGTGCCAGCAGTCACGGGACCCTCGAGCAGTACTTC
NA	TRBJ1-5	TRBV4-1	many	CASSQDLAVQSNQPQHF	TGCGCCAGCAGCCAAGATCTGGCCGTCCAGAGCAATCAGCCCCAGCATTTT
TRBD2	TRBJ2-7	TRBV12-3/TRBV12-4	NA	CASSFGTRSYEQYF	TGTGCCAGCAGTTTCGGGACTAGGTCCTACGAGCAGTACTTC
NA	TRBJ2-2	TRBV30	NA	CALSQVNTGELFF	TGTGCCCTAAGCCAGGTTAACACCGGGGAGCTGTTTTTT
NA	TRBJ2-7	TRBV12-3/TRBV12-4	NA	CASSPSGTSYEQYF	TGTGCCAGCAGTCCCTCCGGGACAAGCTACGAGCAGTACTTC
NA	TRBJ2-5	TRBV20-1	many	CSAPTVPPETQYF	TGCAGTGCCCCGACAGTCCCACCGGAGACCCAGTACTTC
TRBD1	TRBJ2-7	TRBV5-5	NA	CAISRGQGTYEQYF	TGTGCCATCAGCCGAGGACAGGGAACCTACGAGCAGTACTTC
NA	TRBJ1-1	TRBV6-1	many	CASSVGDITEAFF	TGTGCCAGCAGTGTGGGGGATATCACTGAAGCTTTCTTT
NA	TRBJ1-1	TRBV12-3/TRBV12-4	many	CASRISGGGGAFF	TGTGCCAGCAGGATCTCAGGCGGTGGGGGAGCTTTCTTT
NA	TRBJ2-5	TRBV12-3/TRBV12-4	NA	CASSPQSAVGTQYF	TGTGCCAGCAGTCCTCAATCGGCGGTAGGGACCCAGTACTTC
NA	TRBJ1-3	TRBV12-3/TRBV12-4	few	CASSPTRTGNTIYF	TGTGCCAGCAGCCCGACCAGAACCGGAAACACCATATATTTT
NA	TRBJ1-1	TRBV29-1	many	CSVELFYAEAFF	TGCAGCGTTGAATTGTTTTACGCTGAAGCTTTCTTT
TRBD2	TRBJ2-2	TRBV9	NA	CASSVGGTSTGELFF	TGTGCCAGCAGCGTGGGGGGGACGAGCACCGGGGAGCTGTTTTTT
NA	TRBJ1-6	TRBV4-1	NA	CASSRGGLNNSPLHF	TGCGCCAGCAGCCGAGGGGGTTTAAATAATTCACCCCTCCACTTT
NA	TRBJ1-1	TRBV6-2/TRBV6-3	many	CASGQIMNTEAFF	TGTGCCAGCGGACAGATAATGAACACTGAAGCTTTCTTT